These 6 T cell receptor beta chains came from one sample sequenced in a study of Graves' ophthalmopathy and Graves' hyperthyroidism. Investigators amplified TCR beta CDR3 regions from RNA transcripts. An opening RT-PCR round employed HTBI primers and preceded a second-round multiplex PCR. TCRdb re-called the multiplex PCR reads through MiXCR, storing one row per CDR3 protein. The sample contains some 520,000 distinct CDR3 sequences, 13% to 15% of which appear only once. Source material: blood. These receptors all stem from a woman in her twenties or thirties with Graves' ophthalmopathy.

The gene calls are TRBV28 and TRBJ1-5; D not certain. The CDR3 is made up of 15 amino acids. The germline gives CDR1 MDHEN, CDR2 SYDVKM. Trimming pared 0 bases from V and 0 bases from J, leaving 6 bases between. CDR3 protein: CASSLWGSSNQPQHF. CDR3 nucleotides: TGTGCCAGCAGTTTATGGGGTAGTAGCAATCAGCCCCAGCATTTT. Using reference TRBV28 and TRBJ1-5 for the parts outside the CDR3, the full variable domain is DVKVTQSSRYLVKRTGEKVFLECVQDMDHENMFWYRQDPGLGLRLIYFSYDVKMKEKGDIPEGYSVSREKKERFSLILESASTNQTSMYLCASSLWGSSNQPQHFGDGTRLSIL.

CDR3 nucleotides: TGCGCCAGCAGCTTGAGGGGGCCTACCTACGAGCAGTACTTC. It is translated as CASSLRGPTYEQYF. V and J are TRBV5-1 and TRBJ2-7; 7 nucleotides agree with TRBD1. The J segment lost 2 bases and the V segment lost 1 base, leaving 3 bases of the junction unmatched. Germline V gene data show CDR1 as SGHRS and CDR2 as YFSETQ. CDR3 length equals 14 residues.

This clonotype has ten or more counts. V is TRBV27 and J is TRBJ1-1; weak D call: TRBD1 (5 bases). Germline CDR1 MNHEY, CDR2 SMNVEV (reference sequence). V dropped 5 bases and J dropped 0 bases, with 13 bases sitting between them. The CDR3 loop spans 15 amino acids. The CDR3 DNA follows: TGTGCCAGCAGTCAACCTGACAGCATGAACACTGAAGCTTTCTTT. Translated, it gives CASSQPDSMNTEAFF.

This clonotype was detected many times. The rearrangement uses TRBV12-3 or TRBV12-4 and TRBJ1-2; D is undetermined. The CDR3 is 14 residues long. With 3 bases removed from V and 4 bases from J, the gap between germline ends came to 12 bases. CDR3 in DNA: TGTGCCAGCAGTTTTAGTCTCCGAGCCTATGGCTACACCTTC. Translating it yields CASSFSLRAYGYTF.

This chain uses TRBV3-1 with TRBJ2-7; D is ambiguous. Germline V gene lookup returns CDR1 LGHDT and CDR2 YNNKEL (reference sequence). V lost 5 bases and J 6 bases, leaving 20 bases between the germline ends. The CDR3 totals 15 residues. The CDR3 region has the DNA TGTGCCAGCAGCGTCTTATCCGGACCGGGTTCCGAGCAGTACTTC. Its protein is CASSVLSGPGSEQYF.

This clonotype was observed many times. The CDR3 loop is CASRGQSEAFF. The CDR3 DNA sequence: TGTGCCAGCAGGGGACAGTCTGAAGCTTTCTTT. This chain links TRBV7-6 with TRBJ1-1, with 7 nucleotides matching TRBD1. Germline V gene lookup returns CDR1 SGHVS and CDR2 FNYEAQ. There are 11 residues in the CDR3. Trimming at V came to 6 bases and at J to 6 bases, leaving 1 base not matched to a gene.